This entry concerns a single TCR beta chain. The antigen remains unidentified. When sampled, the donors appeared nominally healthy, though they likely had unrecorded immune exposures. Germline CDR1 reads SGHRS; CDR2 reads YFSETQ. With V trimmed by 5 bases and J by 2 bases, 7 bases remained unmatched. The CDR3 has 15 residues. These data come from a study of cytomegalovirus exposure and HLA in healthy donors. The wider study: When 350 to 500 donors were genotyped, roughly 78% of them were found to fall in the Caucasian-associated ancestry cluster.

The study, taken as a whole, reports: More clonal expansion characterized HLA-associated TCR beta chains than equally common others in a later analysis.

The PCR used 60 Vbeta and 13 Jbeta primers. Libraries were prepared by immunoSEQ multiplex PCR; TCRdb keeps only in-frame clonotypes and omits some of them. The table lists fewer than 100,000 clones. The sample consisted of PBMCs. The sequence was collected from a man aged 18 to 35 in good health and CMV-seropositive. This chain joins TRBV5-1 and TRBJ1-1; 9 bases line up with TRBD1. CDR3 sequence reads: CASSPRTGDNTEAFF. The CDR3 DNA reads TGCGCCAGCAGTCCCCGGACAGGGGATAACACTGAAGCTTTCTTT. Complete variable domain (other parts from reference TRBV5-1 and TRBJ1-1): KAGVTQTPRYLIKTRGQQVTLSCSPISGHRSVSWYQQTPGQGLQFLFEYFSETQRNKGNFPGRFSGRQFSNSRSEMNVSTLELGDSALYLCASSPRTGDNTEAFFGQGTRLTVV.